A single T cell receptor beta chain is shown here with its context. The CDR3 runs 10 residues. Germline-derived CDR1 and CDR2 are DFQATT and SNEGSKA (reference sequence). V lost 2 bases to trimming and J lost 9 bases, with 5 bases between them. The source of the sample is a study of blood T cell repertoires in COVID-19. TCRdb's table, derived via immunoSEQ multiplex PCR, lists solely in-frame clones and lacks some. The data contain 300,000 to 350,000 clones, about 90% of them seen just once; the ten biggest clones take up about 4.5%. This chain connects TRBV20-1 to TRBJ2-1; D unresolved. The TCR sequence derives from a woman under 30 with acute COVID-19. The sequencing input was PBMCs or T cells enriched from blood (not recorded which). The CDR3 sequence: CSARFGEQFF. The CDR3 bases are TGCAGTGCTAGATTCGGTGAGCAGTTCTTC.